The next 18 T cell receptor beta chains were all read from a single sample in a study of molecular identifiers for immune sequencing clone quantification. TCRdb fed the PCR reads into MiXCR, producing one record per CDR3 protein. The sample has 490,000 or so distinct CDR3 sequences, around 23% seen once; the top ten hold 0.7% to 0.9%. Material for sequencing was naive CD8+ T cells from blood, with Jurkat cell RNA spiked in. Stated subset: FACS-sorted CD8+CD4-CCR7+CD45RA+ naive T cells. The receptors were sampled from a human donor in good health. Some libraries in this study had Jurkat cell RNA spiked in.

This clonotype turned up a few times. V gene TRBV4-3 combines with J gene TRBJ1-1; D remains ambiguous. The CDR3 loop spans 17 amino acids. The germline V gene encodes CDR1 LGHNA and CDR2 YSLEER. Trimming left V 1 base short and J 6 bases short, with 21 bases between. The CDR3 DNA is TGCGCCAGCAGCCAAGGGGGTAGGGCGCGGCCGGGAGCTGAAGCTTTCTTT. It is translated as CASSQGGRARPGAEAFF.

DNA for the CDR3: TGTGCCAGCCAACCAGGGTTCCCGGGACATGACCTGCAAGAGACCCAGTACTTC. It codes for CASQPGFPGHDLQETQYF. The chain links TRBV6-5 to TRBJ2-5; D is possibly TRBD1 (6 bases). The CDR3 loop spans 18 amino acids. Trimming took off 8 bases at V and 2 bases at J, with 27 bases between the two ends. Germline-derived CDR1 and CDR2 are MNHEY and SVGAGI.

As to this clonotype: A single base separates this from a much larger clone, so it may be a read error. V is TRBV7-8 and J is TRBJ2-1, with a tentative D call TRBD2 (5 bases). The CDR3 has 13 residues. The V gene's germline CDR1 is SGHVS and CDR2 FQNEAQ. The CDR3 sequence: CANSFQPSSEQFF. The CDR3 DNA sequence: TGTGCCAACAGCTTTCAACCTAGCAGCGAGCAGTTCTTC.

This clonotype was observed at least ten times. The CDR3 coding sequence is TGTGCCAGCAGCCAAGATTGGGACAGCTCCTACGAGCAGTACTTC. Translating gives CASSQDWDSSYEQYF. The chain recombines TRBV14 with TRBJ2-7, with TRBD1 matching over 7 bases. CDR3 length: 15 residues. The germline gives CDR1 SGHDN, CDR2 FVKESK. After removal of 0 bases from V and 0 bases from J, the junction contained 2 bases not matched to a gene.

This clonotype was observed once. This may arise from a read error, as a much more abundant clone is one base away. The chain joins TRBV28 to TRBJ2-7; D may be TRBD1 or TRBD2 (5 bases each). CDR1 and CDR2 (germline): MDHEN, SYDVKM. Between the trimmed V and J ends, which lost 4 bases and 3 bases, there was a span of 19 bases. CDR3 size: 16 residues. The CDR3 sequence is CASSSGALAGDYEQYF. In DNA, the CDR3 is TGTGCCAGCAGTTCTGGGGCCCTAGCAGGCGACTACGAGCAGTACTTC.

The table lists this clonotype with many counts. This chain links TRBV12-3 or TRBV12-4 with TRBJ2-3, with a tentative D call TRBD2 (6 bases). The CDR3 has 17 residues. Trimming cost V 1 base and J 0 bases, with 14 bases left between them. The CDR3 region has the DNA TGTGCCAGCAGTTTAGAAGGGTTAGCGGATAGCACAGATACGCAGTATTTT. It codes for CASSLEGLADSTDTQYF.

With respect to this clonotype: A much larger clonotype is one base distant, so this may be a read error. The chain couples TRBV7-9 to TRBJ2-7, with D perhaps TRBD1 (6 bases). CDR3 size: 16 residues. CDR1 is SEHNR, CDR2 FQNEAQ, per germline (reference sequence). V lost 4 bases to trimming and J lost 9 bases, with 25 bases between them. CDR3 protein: CASSSTIQGRAGAQYF. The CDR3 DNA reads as TGTGCCAGCAGCTCGACCATACAGGGTAGGGCAGGCGCGCAGTACTTC.

The CDR3 reads CASSFMGGPTDTQYF. The CDR3 bases are TGTGCCAGCAGCTTTATGGGGGGCCCCACAGATACGCAGTATTTT. V gene TRBV11-2 combines with J gene TRBJ2-3, with D possibly called TRBD1 or TRBD2 (6 bases each). Trimming took 3 bases from V and 2 from J, leaving 12 bases between them. Germline lookup yields CDR1 SGHAT and CDR2 FQNNGV. There are 15 residues in the CDR3.

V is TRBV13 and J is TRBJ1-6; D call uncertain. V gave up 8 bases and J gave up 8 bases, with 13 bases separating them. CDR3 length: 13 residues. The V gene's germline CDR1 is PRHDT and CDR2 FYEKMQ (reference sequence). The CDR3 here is CASRTGSHSPLHF. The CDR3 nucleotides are TGTGCCAGCCGTACGGGGTCACATTCACCCCTCCACTTT.

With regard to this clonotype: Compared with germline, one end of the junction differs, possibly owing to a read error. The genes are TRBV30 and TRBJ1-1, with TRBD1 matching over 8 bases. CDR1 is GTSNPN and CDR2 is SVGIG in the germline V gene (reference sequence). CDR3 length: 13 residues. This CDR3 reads CAWSYRGGTEAIF. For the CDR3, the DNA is TGTGCCTGGAGCTACAGGGGGGGGACTGAAGCTATCTTT.

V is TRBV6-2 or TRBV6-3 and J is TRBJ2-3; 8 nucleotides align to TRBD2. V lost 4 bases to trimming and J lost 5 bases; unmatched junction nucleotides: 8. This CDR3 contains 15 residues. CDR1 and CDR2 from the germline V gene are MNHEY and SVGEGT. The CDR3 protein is CASSFLAGTQDTQYF. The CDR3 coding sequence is TGTGCCAGCAGTTTCTTAGCGGGAACTCAAGATACGCAGTATTTT.

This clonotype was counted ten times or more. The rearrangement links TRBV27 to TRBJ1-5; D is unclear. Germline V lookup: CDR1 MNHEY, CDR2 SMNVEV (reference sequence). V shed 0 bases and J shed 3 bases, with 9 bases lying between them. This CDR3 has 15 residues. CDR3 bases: TGTGCCAGCAGTTTATCGGCCGGGTCCAATCAGCCCCAGCATTTT. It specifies CASSLSAGSNQPQHF.

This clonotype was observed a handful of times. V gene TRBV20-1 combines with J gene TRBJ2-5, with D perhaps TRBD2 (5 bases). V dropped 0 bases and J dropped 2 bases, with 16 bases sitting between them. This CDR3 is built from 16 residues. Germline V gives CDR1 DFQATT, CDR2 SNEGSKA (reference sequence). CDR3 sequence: CSARDSPLRAQETQYF. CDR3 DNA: TGCAGTGCTAGAGACTCACCGCTGAGGGCTCAAGAGACCCAGTACTTC.

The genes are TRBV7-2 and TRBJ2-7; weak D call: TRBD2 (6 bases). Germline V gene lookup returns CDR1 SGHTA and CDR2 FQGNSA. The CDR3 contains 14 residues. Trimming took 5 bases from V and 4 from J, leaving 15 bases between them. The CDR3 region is CASSRTTPGYEQYF. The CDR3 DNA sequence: TGTGCCAGCAGCCGGACTACCCCCGGATACGAGCAGTACTTC.

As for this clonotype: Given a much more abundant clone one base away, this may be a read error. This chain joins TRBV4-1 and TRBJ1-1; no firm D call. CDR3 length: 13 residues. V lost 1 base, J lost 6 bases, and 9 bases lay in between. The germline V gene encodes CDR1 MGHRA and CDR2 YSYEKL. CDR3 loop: CASSQVPVAEAFF. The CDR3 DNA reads TGCGCCAGCAGCCAAGTCCCTGTGGCTGAAGCTTTCTTT.

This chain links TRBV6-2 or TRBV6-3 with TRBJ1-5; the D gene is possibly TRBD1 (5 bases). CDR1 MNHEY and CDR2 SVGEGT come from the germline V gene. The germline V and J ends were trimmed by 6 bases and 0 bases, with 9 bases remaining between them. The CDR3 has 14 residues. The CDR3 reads CASRHDSSNQPQHF. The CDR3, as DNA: TGTGCCAGCAGACACGACAGTAGCAATCAGCCCCAGCATTTT.

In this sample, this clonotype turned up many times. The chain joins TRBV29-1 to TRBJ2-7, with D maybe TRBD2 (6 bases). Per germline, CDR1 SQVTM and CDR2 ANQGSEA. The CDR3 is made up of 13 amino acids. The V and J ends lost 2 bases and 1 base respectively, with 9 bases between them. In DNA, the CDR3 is TGCAGCGTTGAAACGGGGGTATCCTACGAGCAGTACTTC. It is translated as CSVETGVSYEQYF.

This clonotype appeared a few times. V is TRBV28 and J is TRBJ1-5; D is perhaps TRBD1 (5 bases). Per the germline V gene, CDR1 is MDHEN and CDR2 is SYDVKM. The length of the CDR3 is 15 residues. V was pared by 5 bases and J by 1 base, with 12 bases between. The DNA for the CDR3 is TGTGCCAGCAGTCCCCAATGGGACAGCAATCAGCCCCAGCATTTT. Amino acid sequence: CASSPQWDSNQPQHF. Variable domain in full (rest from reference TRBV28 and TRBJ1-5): DVKVTQSSRYLVKRTGEKVFLECVQDMDHENMFWYRQDPGLGLRLIYFSYDVKMKEKGDIPEGYSVSREKKERFSLILESASTNQTSMYLCASSPQWDSNQPQHFGDGTRLSIL.